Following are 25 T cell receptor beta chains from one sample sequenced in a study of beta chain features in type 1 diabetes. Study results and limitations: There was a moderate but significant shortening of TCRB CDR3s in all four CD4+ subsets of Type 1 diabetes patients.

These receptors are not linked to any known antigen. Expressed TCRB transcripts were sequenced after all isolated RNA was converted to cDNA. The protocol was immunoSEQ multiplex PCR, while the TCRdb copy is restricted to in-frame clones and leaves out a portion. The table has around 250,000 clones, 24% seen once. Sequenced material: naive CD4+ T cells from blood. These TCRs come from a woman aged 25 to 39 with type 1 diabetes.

The CDR3 nucleotides read TGTGCCTGGAGTGTTGCGGGGTTTTTCGACGAGCAGTACTTC. It is translated as CAWSVAGFFDEQYF. The V and J genes are TRBV30 and TRBJ2-7, with D possibly being TRBD2 (6 bases). Germline loops: CDR1 GTSNPN, CDR2 SVGIG (reference sequence). This CDR3 has 14 residues. The V gene lost 0 bases and the J gene lost 5 bases, with 14 bases spanning the gap.

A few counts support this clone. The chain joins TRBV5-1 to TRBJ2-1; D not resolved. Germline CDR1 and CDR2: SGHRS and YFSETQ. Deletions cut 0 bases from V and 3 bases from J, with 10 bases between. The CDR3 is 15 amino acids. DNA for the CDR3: TGCGCCAGCAGCTTGGGGCCGGGTGTCTACAATGAGCAGTTCTTC. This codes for CASSLGPGVYNEQFF. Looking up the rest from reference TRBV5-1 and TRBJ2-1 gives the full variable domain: KAGVTQTPRYLIKTRGQQVTLSCSPISGHRSVSWYQQTPGQGLQFLFEYFSETQRNKGNFPGRFSGRQFSNSRSEMNVSTLELGDSALYLCASSLGPGVYNEQFFGPGTRLTVL.

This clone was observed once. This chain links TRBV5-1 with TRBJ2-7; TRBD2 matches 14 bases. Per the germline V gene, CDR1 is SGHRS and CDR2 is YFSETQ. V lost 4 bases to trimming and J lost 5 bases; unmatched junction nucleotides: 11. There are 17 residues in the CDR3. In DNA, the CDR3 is TGCGCCAGCAGCCCGGGGGGACTAGCGGGAGTAATCCACGAGCAGTACTTC. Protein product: CASSPGGLAGVIHEQYF.

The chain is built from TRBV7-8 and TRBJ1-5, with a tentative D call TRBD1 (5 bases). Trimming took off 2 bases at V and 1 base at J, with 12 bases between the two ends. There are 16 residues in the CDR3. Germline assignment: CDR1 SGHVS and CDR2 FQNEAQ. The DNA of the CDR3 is TGTGCCAGCAGCTTACTCAGGGTCTCGAGCAATCAGCCCCAGCATTTT. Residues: CASSLLRVSSNQPQHF.

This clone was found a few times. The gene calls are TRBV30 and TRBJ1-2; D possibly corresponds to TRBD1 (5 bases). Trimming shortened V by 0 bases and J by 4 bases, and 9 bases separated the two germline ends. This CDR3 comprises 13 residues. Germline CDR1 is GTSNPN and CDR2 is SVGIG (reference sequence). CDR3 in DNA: TGTGCCTGGAGTGTCAATACAGGCTATGGCTACACCTTC. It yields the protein CAWSVNTGYGYTF.

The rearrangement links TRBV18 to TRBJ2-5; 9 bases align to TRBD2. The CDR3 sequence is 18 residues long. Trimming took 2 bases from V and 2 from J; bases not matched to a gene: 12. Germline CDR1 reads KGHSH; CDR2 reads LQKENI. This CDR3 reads CASSPRGLAGWGQETQYF. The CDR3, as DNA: TGTGCCAGCTCACCAAGAGGGCTAGCGGGATGGGGACAAGAGACCCAGTACTTC.

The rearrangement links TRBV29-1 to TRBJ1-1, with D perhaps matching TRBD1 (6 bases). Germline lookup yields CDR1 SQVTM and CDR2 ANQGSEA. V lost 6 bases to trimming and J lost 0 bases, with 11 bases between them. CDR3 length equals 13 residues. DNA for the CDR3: TGCAGCGTGGTCGGACAGCTGAACACTGAAGCTTTCTTT. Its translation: CSVVGQLNTEAFF.

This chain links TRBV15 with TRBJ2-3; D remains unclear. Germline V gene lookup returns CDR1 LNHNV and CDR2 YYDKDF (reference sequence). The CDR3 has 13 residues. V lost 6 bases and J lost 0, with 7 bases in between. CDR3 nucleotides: TGTGCCACCAGGGGCCCCAGCACAGATACGCAGTATTTT. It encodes CATRGPSTDTQYF.

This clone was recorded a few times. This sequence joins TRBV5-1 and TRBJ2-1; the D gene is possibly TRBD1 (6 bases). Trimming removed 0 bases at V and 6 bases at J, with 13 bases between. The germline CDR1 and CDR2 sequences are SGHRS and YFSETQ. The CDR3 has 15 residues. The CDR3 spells CASSLDPGVINEQFF. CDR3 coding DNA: TGCGCCAGCAGCTTGGATCCAGGGGTGATCAATGAGCAGTTCTTC.

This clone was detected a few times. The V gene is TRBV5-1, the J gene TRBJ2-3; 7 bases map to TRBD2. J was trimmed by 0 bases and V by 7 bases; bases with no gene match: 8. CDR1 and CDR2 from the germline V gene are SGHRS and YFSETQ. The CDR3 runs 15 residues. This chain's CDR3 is CASLTSDLSTDTQYF. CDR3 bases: TGCGCCAGCCTTACTAGCGACCTAAGCACAGATACGCAGTATTTT.

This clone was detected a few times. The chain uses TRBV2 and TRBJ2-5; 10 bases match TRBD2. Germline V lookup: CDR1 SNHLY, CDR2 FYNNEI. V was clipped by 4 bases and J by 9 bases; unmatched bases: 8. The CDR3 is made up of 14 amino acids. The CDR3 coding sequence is TGTGCCAGCAGTGTGTCTAGCGGGAGTTTAGCCCAGTACTTC. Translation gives CASSVSSGSLAQYF.

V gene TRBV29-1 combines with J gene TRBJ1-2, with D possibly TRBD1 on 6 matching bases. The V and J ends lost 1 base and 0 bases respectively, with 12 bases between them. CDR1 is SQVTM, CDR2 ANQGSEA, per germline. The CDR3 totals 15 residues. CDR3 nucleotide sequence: TGCAGCGTTGAAGGTTCCCCAGGGGCTAACTATGGCTACACCTTC. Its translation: CSVEGSPGANYGYTF. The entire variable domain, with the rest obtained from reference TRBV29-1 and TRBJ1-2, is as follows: SAVISQKPSRDICQRGTSLTIQCQVDSQVTMMFWYRQQPGQSLTLIATANQGSEATYESGFVIDKFPISRPNLTFSTLTVSNMSPEDSSIYLCSVEGSPGANYGYTFGSGTRLTVV.

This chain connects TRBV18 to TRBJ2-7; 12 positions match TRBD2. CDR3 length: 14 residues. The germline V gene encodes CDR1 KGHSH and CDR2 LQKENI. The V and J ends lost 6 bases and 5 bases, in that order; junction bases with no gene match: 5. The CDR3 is CASSLAGGSNEQYF. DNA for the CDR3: TGTGCCAGCTCCCTAGCGGGAGGGTCCAACGAGCAGTACTTC.

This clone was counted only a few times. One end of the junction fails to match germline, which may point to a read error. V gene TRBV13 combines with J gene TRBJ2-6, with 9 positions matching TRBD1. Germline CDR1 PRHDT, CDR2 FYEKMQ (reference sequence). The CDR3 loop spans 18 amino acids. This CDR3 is CASSLGGTGTSGANVLTF. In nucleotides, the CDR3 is TGTGCCAGCAGTTTAGGAGGGACAGGGACCTCTGGGGCCAACGTCCTGACTTTC.

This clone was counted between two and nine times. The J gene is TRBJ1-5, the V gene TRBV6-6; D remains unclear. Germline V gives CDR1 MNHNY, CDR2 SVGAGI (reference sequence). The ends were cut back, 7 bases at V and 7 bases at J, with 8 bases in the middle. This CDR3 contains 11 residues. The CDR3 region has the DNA TGTGCCAGCAAAGGAGACCAGCCCCAGCATTTT. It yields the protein CASKGDQPQHF.

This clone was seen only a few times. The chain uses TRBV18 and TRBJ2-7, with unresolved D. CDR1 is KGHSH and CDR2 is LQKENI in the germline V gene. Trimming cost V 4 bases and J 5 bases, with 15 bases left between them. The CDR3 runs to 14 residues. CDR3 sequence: CASSRASAGDEQYF. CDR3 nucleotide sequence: TGTGCCAGCTCACGGGCGTCTGCCGGTGACGAGCAGTACTTC.

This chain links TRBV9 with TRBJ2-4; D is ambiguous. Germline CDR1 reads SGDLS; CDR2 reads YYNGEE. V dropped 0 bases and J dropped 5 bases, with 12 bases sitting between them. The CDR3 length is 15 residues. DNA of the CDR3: TGTGCCAGCAGCGTAGGTCCAGGCCACGAAAACATTCAGTACTTC. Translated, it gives CASSVGPGHENIQYF.

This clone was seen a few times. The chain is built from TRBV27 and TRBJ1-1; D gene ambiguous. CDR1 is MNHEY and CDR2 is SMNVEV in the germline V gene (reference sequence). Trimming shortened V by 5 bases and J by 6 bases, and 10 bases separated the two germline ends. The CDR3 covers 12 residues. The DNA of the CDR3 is TGTGCCAGCAGTGGAGGCTACGCTGAAGCTTTCTTT. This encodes CASSGGYAEAFF.

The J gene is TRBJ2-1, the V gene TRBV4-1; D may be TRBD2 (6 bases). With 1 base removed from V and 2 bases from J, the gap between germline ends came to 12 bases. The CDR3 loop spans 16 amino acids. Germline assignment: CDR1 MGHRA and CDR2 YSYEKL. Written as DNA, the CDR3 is TGCGCCAGCAGCCAAGCCCTAGCGTTCACCTACAATGAGCAGTTCTTC. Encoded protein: CASSQALAFTYNEQFF.

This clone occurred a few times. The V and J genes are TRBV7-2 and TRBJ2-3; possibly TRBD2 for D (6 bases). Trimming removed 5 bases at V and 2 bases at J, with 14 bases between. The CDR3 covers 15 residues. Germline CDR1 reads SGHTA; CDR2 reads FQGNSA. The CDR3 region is CASSLVADFTDTQYF. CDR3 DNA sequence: TGTGCCAGCAGCCTCGTAGCGGACTTCACAGATACGCAGTATTTT.

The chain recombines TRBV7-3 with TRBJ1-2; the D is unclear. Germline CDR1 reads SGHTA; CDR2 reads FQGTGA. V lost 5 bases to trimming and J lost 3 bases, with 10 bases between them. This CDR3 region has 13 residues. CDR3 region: CASSPHGDYGYTF. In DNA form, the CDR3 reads TGTGCCAGCAGCCCTCACGGGGACTATGGCTACACCTTC.

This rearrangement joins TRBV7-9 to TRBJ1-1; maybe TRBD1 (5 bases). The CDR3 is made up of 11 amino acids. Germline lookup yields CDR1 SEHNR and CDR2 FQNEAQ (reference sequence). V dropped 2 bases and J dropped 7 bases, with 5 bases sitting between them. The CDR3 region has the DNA TGTGCCAGCAGCTTAACAGGTGAAGCTTTCTTT. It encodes CASSLTGEAFF.

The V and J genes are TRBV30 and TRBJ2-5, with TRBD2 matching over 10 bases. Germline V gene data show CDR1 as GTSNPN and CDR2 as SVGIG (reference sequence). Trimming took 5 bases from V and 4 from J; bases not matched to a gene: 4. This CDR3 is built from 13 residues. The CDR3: CAWLAGAGETQYF. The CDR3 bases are TGTGCCTGGCTAGCGGGAGCGGGAGAGACCCAGTACTTC. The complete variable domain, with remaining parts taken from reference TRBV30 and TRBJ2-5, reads SQTIHQWPATLVQPVGSPLSLECTVEGTSNPNLYWYRQAAGRGLQLLFYSVGIGQISSEVPQNLSASRPQDRQFILSSKKLLLSDSGFYLCAWLAGAGETQYFGPGTRLLVL.

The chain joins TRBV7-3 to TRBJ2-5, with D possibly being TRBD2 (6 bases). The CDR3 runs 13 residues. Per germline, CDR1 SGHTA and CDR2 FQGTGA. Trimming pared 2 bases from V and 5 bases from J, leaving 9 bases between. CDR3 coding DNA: TGTGCCAGCAGCTTAGGCCTAGCGGAGACCCAGTACTTC. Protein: CASSLGLAETQYF.

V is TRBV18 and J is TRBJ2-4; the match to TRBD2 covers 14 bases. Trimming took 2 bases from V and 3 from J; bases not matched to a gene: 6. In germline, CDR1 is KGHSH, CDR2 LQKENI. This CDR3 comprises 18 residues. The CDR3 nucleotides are TGTGCCAGCTCACCAGGACTAGCGGGAGGCGTAGGCAAAAACATTCAGTACTTC. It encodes CASSPGLAGGVGKNIQYF. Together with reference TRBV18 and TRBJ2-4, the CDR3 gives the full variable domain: NAGVMQNPRHLVRRRGQEARLRCSPMKGHSHVYWYRQLPEEGLKFMVYLQKENIIDESGMPKERFSAEFPKEGPSILRIQQVVRGDSAAYFCASSPGLAGGVGKNIQYFGAGTRLSVL.